This entry concerns a single T cell receptor beta chain. This may stem from a read error, because a much larger clone lies one nucleotide away. Germline CDR1 reads DFQATT; CDR2 reads SNEGSKA (reference sequence). Trimming stripped 8 bases from V and 0 bases from J, with 10 bases between. CDR3 length equals 13 residues. Then a second PCR, running roughly 7 to 11 cycles, was carried out with a sample-barcoded 5' primer and a J-beta primer mix. TCRdb re-called the 5' RACE reads with MiXCR, one entry per CDR3 protein. This sample yields fewer than 800,000 distinct CDR3 sequences, of which 20% to 25% are seen a single time; roughly 3.7% belongs to the top ten. The data originate from a study of blood T cells in healthy people across ages.

Sequenced sample: blood. The receptor was isolated from a man aged 70 or older in good health. This chain connects TRBV20-1 to TRBJ1-4; D may be TRBD1 (6 bases). In DNA form, the CDR3 reads TGCAGTACTCGGACAGCAACTAATGAAAAACTGTTTTTT. It specifies CSTRTATNEKLFF.